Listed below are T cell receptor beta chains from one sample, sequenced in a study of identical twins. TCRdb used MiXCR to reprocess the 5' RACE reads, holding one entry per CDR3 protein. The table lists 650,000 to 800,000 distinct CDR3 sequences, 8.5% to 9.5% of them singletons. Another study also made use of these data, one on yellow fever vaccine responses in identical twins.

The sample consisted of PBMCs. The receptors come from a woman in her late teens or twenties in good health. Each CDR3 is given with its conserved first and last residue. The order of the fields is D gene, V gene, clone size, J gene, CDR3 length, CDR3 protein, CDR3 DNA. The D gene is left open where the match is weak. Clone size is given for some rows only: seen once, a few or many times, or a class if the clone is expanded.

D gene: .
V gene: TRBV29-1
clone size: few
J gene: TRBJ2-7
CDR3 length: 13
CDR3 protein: CSVVARDTYEQYF
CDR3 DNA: TGCAGCGTTGTAGCCAGGGATACCTACGAGCAGTACTTC

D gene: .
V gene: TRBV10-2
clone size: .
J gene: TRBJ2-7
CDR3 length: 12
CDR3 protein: CASSELDYEQYF
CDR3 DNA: TGCGCCAGCAGTGAACTAGACTACGAGCAGTACTTC

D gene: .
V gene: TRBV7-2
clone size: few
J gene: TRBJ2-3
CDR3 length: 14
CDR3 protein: CASSLVAATDTQYF
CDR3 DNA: TGTGCCAGCAGCTTAGTTGCGGCCACAGATACGCAGTATTTT

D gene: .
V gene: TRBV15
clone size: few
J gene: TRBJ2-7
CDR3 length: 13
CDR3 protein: CATSSPRGYEQYF
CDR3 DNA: TGTGCCACCAGCAGTCCGAGAGGGTACGAGCAGTACTTC

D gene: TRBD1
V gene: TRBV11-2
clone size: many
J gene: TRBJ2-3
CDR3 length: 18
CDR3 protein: CASRYWTGASISTDTQYF
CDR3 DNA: TGTGCCAGCAGATATTGGACAGGGGCGTCTATTAGCACAGATACGCAGTATTTT

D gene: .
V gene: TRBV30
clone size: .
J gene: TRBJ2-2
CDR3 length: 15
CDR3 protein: CAWDRRASNTGELFF
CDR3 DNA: TGTGCCTGGGACCGCCGGGCCTCGAACACCGGGGAGCTGTTTTTT

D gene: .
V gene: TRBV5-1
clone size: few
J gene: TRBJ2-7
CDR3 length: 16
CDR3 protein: CASSFSSGTLTYEQYF
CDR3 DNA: TGCGCCAGCAGCTTTTCCTCTGGGACACTTACTTACGAGCAGTACTTC

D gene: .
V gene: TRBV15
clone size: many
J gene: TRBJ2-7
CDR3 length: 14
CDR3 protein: CATSRAHRSYEQYF
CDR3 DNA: TGTGCCACCAGCAGAGCTCACAGATCCTACGAGCAGTACTTC

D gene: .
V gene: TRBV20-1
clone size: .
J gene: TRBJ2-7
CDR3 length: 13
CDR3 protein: CSARRSLVYEQYF
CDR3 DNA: TGCAGTGCTAGAAGGAGTCTAGTCTACGAGCAGTACTTC

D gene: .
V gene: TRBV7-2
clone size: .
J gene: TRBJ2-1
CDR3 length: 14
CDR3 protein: CASSLVWAYNEQFF
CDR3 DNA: TGTGCCAGCAGCTTAGTTTGGGCCTATAATGAGCAGTTCTTC

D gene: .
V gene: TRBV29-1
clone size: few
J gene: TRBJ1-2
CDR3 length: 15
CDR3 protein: CSVRSATVDLYGYTF
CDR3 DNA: TGCAGCGTGCGCAGCGCTACAGTGGACCTTTATGGCTACACCTTC

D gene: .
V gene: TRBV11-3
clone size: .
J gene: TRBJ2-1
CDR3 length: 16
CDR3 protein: CASSSGQRSTYNEQFF
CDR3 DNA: TGTGCCAGCAGCTCAGGACAGCGAAGTACCTACAATGAGCAGTTCTTC

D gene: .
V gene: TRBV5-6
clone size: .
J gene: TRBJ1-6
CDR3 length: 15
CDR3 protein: CASSFNGGVGSPLHF
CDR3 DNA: TGTGCCAGCAGCTTTAACGGGGGAGTGGGATCACCCCTCCACTTT

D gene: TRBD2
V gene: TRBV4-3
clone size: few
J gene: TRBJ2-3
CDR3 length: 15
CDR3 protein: CASSQVGGPPDTQYF
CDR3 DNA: TGCGCCAGCAGCCAAGTGGGAGGGCCCCCAGATACGCAGTATTTT

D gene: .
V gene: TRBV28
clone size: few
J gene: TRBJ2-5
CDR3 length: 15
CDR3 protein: CASSETTAVQETQYF
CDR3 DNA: TGTGCCAGCAGCGAAACTACAGCAGTCCAAGAGACCCAGTACTTC

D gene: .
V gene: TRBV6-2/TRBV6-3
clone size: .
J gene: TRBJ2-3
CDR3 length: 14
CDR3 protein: CASTTPQTADTQYF
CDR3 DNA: TGTGCCAGCACCACACCACAGACAGCAGATACGCAGTATTTT

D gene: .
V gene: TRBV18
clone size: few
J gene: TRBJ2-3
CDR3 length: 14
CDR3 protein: CASSPSSDTDTQYF
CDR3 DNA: TGTGCCAGCTCACCATCCTCCGACACAGATACGCAGTATTTT

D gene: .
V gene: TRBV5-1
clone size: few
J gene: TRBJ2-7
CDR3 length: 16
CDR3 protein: CASSPNPQGPRYEQYF
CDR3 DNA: TGCGCCAGCAGCCCCAACCCACAGGGCCCGAGATACGAGCAGTACTTC

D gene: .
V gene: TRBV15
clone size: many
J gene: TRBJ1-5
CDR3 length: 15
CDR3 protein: CATSDTAGDYQPQHF
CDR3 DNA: TGTGCCACCAGCGACACCGCAGGGGATTATCAGCCCCAGCATTTT

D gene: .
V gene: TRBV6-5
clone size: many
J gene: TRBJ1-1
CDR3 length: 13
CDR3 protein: CASSYSTGTEAFF
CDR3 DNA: TGTGCCAGCAGTTATTCGACGGGGACTGAAGCTTTCTTT

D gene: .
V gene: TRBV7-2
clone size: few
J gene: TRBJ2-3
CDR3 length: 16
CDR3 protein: CASSYSTGTSTDTQYF
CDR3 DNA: TGTGCCAGCAGCTATTCCACAGGGACAAGCACAGATACGCAGTATTTT

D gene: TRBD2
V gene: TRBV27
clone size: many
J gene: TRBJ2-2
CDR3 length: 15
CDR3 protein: CASSGRGAGTGELFF
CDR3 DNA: TGTGCCAGCAGTGGGCGGGGGGCCGGCACCGGGGAGCTGTTTTTT

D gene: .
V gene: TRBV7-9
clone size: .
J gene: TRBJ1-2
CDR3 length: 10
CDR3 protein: CASSPGQLSF
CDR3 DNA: TGTGCCAGCAGCCCCGGACAGCTCTCCTTC

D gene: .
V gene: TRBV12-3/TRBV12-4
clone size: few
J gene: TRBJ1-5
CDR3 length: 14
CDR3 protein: CASRGGNSNQPQHF
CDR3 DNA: TGTGCCAGCCGGGGAGGAAATAGCAATCAGCCCCAGCATTTT

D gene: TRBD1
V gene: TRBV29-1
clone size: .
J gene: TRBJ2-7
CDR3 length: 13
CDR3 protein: CSVGDRASYEQYF
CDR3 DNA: TGCAGCGTTGGCGACAGGGCTTCCTACGAGCAGTACTTC

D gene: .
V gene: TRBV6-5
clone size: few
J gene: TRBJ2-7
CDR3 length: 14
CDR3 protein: CASSYDGILNEQYF
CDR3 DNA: TGTGCCAGCAGTTACGATGGTATCCTGAACGAGCAGTACTTC

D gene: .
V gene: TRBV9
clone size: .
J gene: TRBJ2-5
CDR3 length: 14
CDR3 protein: CASSVAQYQETQYF
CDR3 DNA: TGTGCCAGCAGCGTAGCACAGTACCAAGAGACCCAGTACTTC